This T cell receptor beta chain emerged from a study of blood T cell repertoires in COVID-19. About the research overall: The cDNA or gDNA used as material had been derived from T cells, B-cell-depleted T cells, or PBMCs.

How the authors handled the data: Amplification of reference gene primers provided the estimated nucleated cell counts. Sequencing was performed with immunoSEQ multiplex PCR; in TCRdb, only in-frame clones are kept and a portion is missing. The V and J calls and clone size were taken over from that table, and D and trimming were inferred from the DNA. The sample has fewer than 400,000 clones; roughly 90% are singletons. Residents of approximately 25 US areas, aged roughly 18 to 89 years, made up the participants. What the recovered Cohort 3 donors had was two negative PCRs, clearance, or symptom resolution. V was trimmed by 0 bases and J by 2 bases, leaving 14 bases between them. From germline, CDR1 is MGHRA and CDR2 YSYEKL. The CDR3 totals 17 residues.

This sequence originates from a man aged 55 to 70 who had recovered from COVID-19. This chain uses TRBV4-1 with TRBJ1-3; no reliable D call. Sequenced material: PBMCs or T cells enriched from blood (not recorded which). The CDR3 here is CASSQEGNPAAGNTIYF. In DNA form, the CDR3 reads TGCGCCAGCAGCCAAGAAGGTAATCCCGCGGCTGGAAACACCATATATTTT.